The 21 T cell receptor beta chains given below trace back to one sample, sequenced in a study of T cells after yellow fever vaccination. TCRdb fed the 5' RACE reads into MiXCR, producing one record per CDR3 protein. The sample consists of 300,000 or so distinct CDR3 sequences, 6.8% of them appearing once. The sequencing here drew on PBMCs, taken roughly 47 days after the first yellow fever vaccination. All receptors come from a man between 18 and 29 years old who received the YFV17D yellow fever vaccine.

This clonotype was seen at least ten times. This chain connects TRBV5-1 to TRBJ2-5, with 9 bases identical to TRBD1. The CDR3 totals 15 residues. Losses at the gene ends were 2 bases for V and 2 bases for J; bases not matched to a gene: 4. Germline V lookup: CDR1 SGHRS, CDR2 YFSETQ. The CDR3 sequence: CASSFTGGPQETQYF. DNA for the CDR3: TGCGCCAGCAGCTTTACAGGGGGCCCTCAAGAGACCCAGTACTTC.

This chain joins TRBV27 and TRBJ2-7, with 8 bases fitting TRBD1. This CDR3 has 16 amino acids. Trimming at V came to 3 bases and at J to 1 base, leaving 8 bases not matched to a gene. Looked up from germline, CDR1 is MNHEY and CDR2 is SMNVEV (reference sequence). The CDR3, as DNA: TGTGCCAGCAGTTTTTTGGGGGACAGGCGTTCCTACGAGCAGTACTTC. Residues: CASSFLGDRRSYEQYF.

This clonotype has a count of ten or more. This chain connects TRBV4-2 to TRBJ1-1; D uncertain. Germline assignment: CDR1 LGHNA and CDR2 YNFKEQ. The V gene lost 2 bases and the J gene lost 4 bases, with 5 bases spanning the gap. This CDR3 is built from 12 residues. The CDR3 DNA follows: TGTGCCAGCAGCCAATTAGGCACTGAAGCTTTCTTT. Translated: CASSQLGTEAFF.

This chain joins TRBV5-1 and TRBJ2-2; TRBD2 is a possible D gene (5 bases). V lost 2 bases and J 5 bases, leaving 13 bases between the germline ends. This CDR3 comprises 15 residues. Germline V gene sequence: CDR1 SGHRS, CDR2 YFSETQ. CDR3 sequence reads: CASSFAGGVTGELFF. The CDR3 DNA follows: TGCGCCAGCAGCTTCGCAGGAGGCGTTACCGGGGAGCTGTTTTTT.

The rearrangement links TRBV5-1 to TRBJ2-3; the match to TRBD1 covers 10 bases. Germline lookup yields CDR1 SGHRS and CDR2 YFSETQ. J lost 6 bases, V lost 2 bases, and 6 bases had no gene match. This CDR3 contains 15 residues. The CDR3: CASSFTTGGADTQYF. The CDR3 DNA reads as TGCGCCAGCAGCTTTACGACAGGGGGCGCCGATACGCAGTATTTT.

This clonotype has just a few counts. V and J are TRBV2 and TRBJ2-3; D perhaps matches TRBD2 (6 bases). The V end was cut by 5 bases, the J end by 6 bases, with 9 bases between. CDR1 SNHLY and CDR2 FYNNEI come from the germline V gene. The CDR3 has 12 residues. CDR3 DNA: TGTGCCAGCAGTCAACTAGCCGATACGCAGTATTTT. Translating gives CASSQLADTQYF.

The sample holds a few counts of this clonotype. This chain uses TRBV24-1 with TRBJ2-7, with TRBD1 as a possible D gene (5 bases). This CDR3 is built from 12 residues. CDR1 and CDR2 from the germline V gene are KGHDR and SFDVKD. The V end lost 12 bases, the J end lost 4 bases, and 15 bases lay between the germline ends. The CDR3 loop is CALGATPYEQYV. The DNA for the CDR3 is TGTGCCTTAGGGGCTACACCTTACGAGCAGTACGTC.

This clonotype occurred a few times. The chain recombines TRBV4-2 with TRBJ2-3; TRBD1 aligns across 11 bases. CDR1 is LGHNA and CDR2 is YNFKEQ in the germline V gene. The CDR3 consists of 17 residues. The junction had 10 bases not matched to a gene; V was cut back by 4 bases and J by 4 bases. The CDR3 spells CASSPTRDRGSADTQYF. The DNA of the CDR3 is TGTGCCAGCAGCCCCACCCGGGACAGGGGGTCTGCAGATACGCAGTATTTT.

This rearrangement joins TRBV12-3 or TRBV12-4 to TRBJ2-4; D gene unclear. CDR3 length: 15 amino acids. The V end was cut by 5 bases, the J end by 1 base, with 12 bases between. The CDR3: CASSRASAAKNIQYF. The DNA of the CDR3 is TGTGCCAGCAGTAGGGCAAGTGCGGCCAAAAACATTCAGTACTTC.

The chain links TRBV12-3 or TRBV12-4 to TRBJ1-4; 9 bases line up with TRBD1. The CDR3 spans 14 residues. V lost 6 bases and J lost 5; bases outside the gene matches: 4. CDR3 bases: TGTGCCAGCAGACCCGGACAGGGGAATGAAAAACTGTTTTTT. This translates into CASRPGQGNEKLFF.

The chain is built from TRBV20-1 and TRBJ2-3, with 10 bases aligning to TRBD1. The J segment lost 7 bases and the V segment lost 6 bases, leaving 10 bases of the junction unmatched. CDR1 DFQATT and CDR2 SNEGSKA come from the germline V gene (reference sequence). CDR3 length: 14 residues. For the CDR3, the DNA is TGCAGTGCAATCGACAGGGGGCGCTTCTATACGCAGTATTTT. Its protein is CSAIDRGRFYTQYF.

This clonotype was picked up a small number of times. This chain uses TRBV7-6 with TRBJ2-3; D is unresolved. V lost 2 bases and J lost 2, with 14 bases in between. Germline V gene lookup returns CDR1 SGHVS and CDR2 FNYEAQ. There are 16 residues in the CDR3. The CDR3 sequence is CASSLSVLVPTDTQYF. The CDR3 DNA reads as TGTGCCAGCAGCTTATCGGTTCTAGTCCCCACAGATACGCAGTATTTT.

The genes are TRBV6-5 and TRBJ1-2; D perhaps matches TRBD1 (6 bases). Germline CDR1 reads MNHEY; CDR2 reads SVGAGI. This CDR3 has 14 residues. Trimming took off 2 bases at V and 2 bases at J, with 9 bases between the two ends. CDR3 protein: CASSYVGANYGYTF. For the CDR3, the DNA is TGTGCCAGCAGTTACGTGGGGGCGAACTATGGCTACACCTTC.

The table lists this clonotype with a few counts. This chain joins TRBV10-3 and TRBJ2-5; 7 positions agree with TRBD1. Germline values: CDR1 ENHRY, CDR2 SYGVKD. CDR3 length: 13 residues. Trimming took 8 bases from V and 0 from J; bases not matched to a gene: 3. CDR3 DNA sequence: TGTGCCATCCGTCAGGGGGACCAAGAGACCCAGTACTTC. It specifies CAIRQGDQETQYF.

This clonotype has more than one count but fewer than ten. The chain employs TRBV7-2 and TRBJ1-1; 11 nucleotides agree with TRBD1. Looked up from germline, CDR1 is SGHTA and CDR2 is FQGNSA. V lost 5 bases and J lost 3; bases outside the gene matches: 5. The CDR3 totals 15 residues. This CDR3 reads CASSQRTGGDTEAFF. DNA of the CDR3: TGTGCCAGCAGCCAGCGGACAGGGGGCGACACTGAAGCTTTCTTT.

This clonotype turned up a few times. The chain uses TRBV2 and TRBJ1-5; perhaps TRBD1 as D (5 bases). The length of the CDR3 is 16 residues. V lost 4 bases, J lost 0 bases, and 13 bases lay in between. The V gene's germline CDR1 is SNHLY and CDR2 FYNNEI. The CDR3 loop reads CASSGPDSYSNQPQHF. As DNA, the CDR3 is TGTGCCAGCAGTGGACCCGACAGTTATAGCAATCAGCCCCAGCATTTT.

The gene calls are TRBV6-1 and TRBJ1-2; 7 bases are shared with TRBD1. The CDR3 covers 13 residues. J lost 5 bases, V lost 2 bases, and 2 bases had no gene match. CDR1 MNHNS and CDR2 SASEGT come from the germline V gene. CDR3 in amino acids: CASSERQGYGYTF. In DNA form, the CDR3 reads TGTGCCAGCAGTGAACGACAGGGTTATGGCTACACCTTC.

The genes are TRBV5-1 and TRBJ2-7; D gene uncertain. Germline CDR1 is SGHRS and CDR2 is YFSETQ. V dropped 0 bases and J dropped 0 bases, with 10 bases sitting between them. The CDR3 extends over 15 amino acids. The CDR3 DNA is TGCGCCAGCAGCTTGGGGGGTCTAACCTCCTACGAGCAGTACTTC. Protein: CASSLGGLTSYEQYF.

In its sample, this clonotype was seen a few times. Here the CDR3 reads CASSQGLTQETQYF. In nucleotides, the CDR3 is TGTGCCAGCAGCCAGGGACTGACACAAGAGACCCAGTACTTC. J is TRBJ2-5 and V is TRBV3-1, with D tentatively TRBD2 (6 bases). Trimming took 3 bases from V and 2 from J, leaving 10 bases between them. Germline V gene sequence: CDR1 LGHDT, CDR2 YNNKEL (reference sequence). The CDR3 is 14 residues long.

This clonotype was observed at least ten times. V usage is TRBV12-3 or TRBV12-4 and J usage is TRBJ2-5; D may correspond to TRBD1 or TRBD2 (7 bases each). V gave up 5 bases and J gave up 4 bases, with 17 bases separating them. This CDR3 spans 15 amino acids. The CDR3 bases are TGTGCCAGCAGTCCCTCAGGGGGGGGGCCAGAGACCCAGTACTTC. Amino acid sequence: CASSPSGGGPETQYF.

This clonotype has at least ten counts. The chain links TRBV5-1 to TRBJ2-6; TRBD1 agrees at 9 bases. The CDR3 runs 16 residues. V was pared by 5 bases and J by 0 bases, with 3 bases of the junction left unmatched. Looked up from germline, CDR1 is SGHRS and CDR2 is YFSETQ. The CDR3 protein is CASRQGATSGANVLTF. CDR3 nucleotides: TGCGCCAGCAGACAGGGGGCGACCTCTGGGGCCAACGTCCTGACTTTC.